The entry that follows covers one T cell receptor beta chain sequence. The antigen remains undetermined. The CDR3 is 14 amino acids. Germline loops: CDR1 SGHRS, CDR2 YFSETQ. Trimming took 5 bases from V and 3 from J, leaving 13 bases between them. This entry comes from a study of OX40 agonist ivuxolimab in advanced cancers. The overall study: Averaging about 60 years in age, with a range of about 20 to 90, the cohort was 80% to 90% male. Whole-study results and caveats: Expanded peripheral T cells had an undetermined antigen specificity. CD8+ T cells averaged more expanded clones than CD4+. Normalized T-cell clonal expansion was also low in some nonresponders.

This table comes from immunoSEQ multiplex PCR, and its TCRdb copy is limited to in-frame clones, with some not included. The sample has about 73,000 clones, about 89% seen once. The genes are TRBV5-1 and TRBJ2-3; D gene ambiguous. This sequence originates from an adult with an advanced solid tumor such as melanoma, head and neck, liver or kidney cancer. Sequencing was performed on CD4+ or CD8+ T cells sorted from blood, taken in a trial of the OX40 agonist ivuxolimab. CDR3 protein: CASRENLGTDTQYF. DNA for the CDR3: TGCGCCAGCAGGGAGAATTTGGGAACAGATACGCAGTATTTT.